This entry is about one TCR beta chain. The sample comes from a study of T-cell memory formation after mild COVID-19. TCR alpha and TCR beta cDNA libraries carrying sample barcodes and UMIs were produced by 5'RACE using constant-segment primers. TCRdb used MiXCR to reprocess the 5' RACE reads, holding one entry per CDR3 protein. In the table there are fewer than 500,000 distinct CDR3 sequences, about 23% of which are singletons. Germline V gene sequence: CDR1 SGHTA, CDR2 FQGTGA. V dropped 8 bases and J dropped 0 bases, with 10 bases sitting between them. This CDR3 region has 13 residues. This clonotype was sampled from an adult woman who had mild COVID-19 (a few samples of this study predate the infection). Cell type and time point are not known. Source material: PBMCs or a T cell subset sorted from them (not recorded which). The chain carries TRBV7-3 and TRBJ1-1; tentatively, D is TRBD1 (6 bases). The CDR3 here is CASGDTLNTEAFF. The CDR3, as DNA: TGTGCCAGCGGGGACACCTTGAACACTGAAGCTTTCTTT.